A single sample is the source of the 18 T cell receptor beta chains below, sequenced in a study of cytomegalovirus exposure and HLA in healthy donors. The primer mix had 60 Vbeta and 13 Jbeta primers. Sequencing was performed with immunoSEQ multiplex PCR; in TCRdb, only in-frame clones are kept and a portion is missing. The profile covers fewer than 150,000 clones, with about 74% appearing a single time and around 3.2% taken by the ten largest. Sequencing was done on a sample of PBMCs. These receptors were taken from a middle-aged man in good health and CMV-seronegative.

The rearrangement links TRBV18 to TRBJ1-2; possibly TRBD1 for D (6 bases). The germline V gene encodes CDR1 KGHSH and CDR2 LQKENI. The CDR3 contains 14 residues. The ends were cut back, 3 bases at V and 8 bases at J, with 16 bases in the middle. CDR3 in DNA: TGTGCCAGCTCACCGGACCAGGGGACGGGAGGCTACACCTTC. As protein: CASSPDQGTGGYTF.

The chain has TRBV6-5 and TRBJ2-5, with D perhaps matching TRBD2 (6 bases). CDR3 length equals 15 residues. The V gene's germline CDR1 is MNHEY and CDR2 SVGAGI. The germline V and J ends were trimmed by 2 bases and 5 bases, with 15 bases remaining between them. In DNA, the CDR3 is TGTGCCAGCAGTTACCGCCTGGGCGGGGTTGAGACCCAGTACTTC. It translates to CASSYRLGGVETQYF.

The CDR3: CASSQAPPTGRSSYEQYF. CDR3 nucleotide sequence: TGCGCCAGCAGCCAAGCACCTCCGACAGGGAGGAGCTCCTACGAGCAGTACTTC. The J gene is TRBJ2-5, the V gene TRBV4-3; D perhaps matches TRBD1 (7 bases). Judging by the DNA end, TRBJ2-7 fits better; the J call may be wrong. The germline V gene has CDR1 LGHNA and CDR2 YSLEER. The CDR3 extends over 18 amino acids.

The chain links TRBV10-3 to TRBJ2-3; 11 nucleotides align to TRBD2. In germline, CDR1 is ENHRY, CDR2 SYGVKD. The CDR3 consists of 17 residues. Losses at the gene ends were 4 bases for V and 2 bases for J; bases not matched to a gene: 8. The CDR3 is CAISVSLAGGLTDTQYF. The CDR3 bases are TGTGCCATCAGTGTCTCTCTAGCGGGGGGACTCACAGATACGCAGTATTTT.

There are a few counts of this clone. The chain is built from TRBV6-6 and TRBJ2-5; 10 bases match TRBD1. This CDR3 contains 13 residues. Germline CDR1 MNHNY, CDR2 SVGAGI (reference sequence). V lost 8 bases to trimming and J lost 5 bases; unmatched junction nucleotides: 5. In DNA, the CDR3 is TGTGCCAGCCGACAGGGGGCCGGGGAGACCCAGTACTTC. It translates to CASRQGAGETQYF.

V usage is TRBV13 and J usage is TRBJ2-2; 13 bases are shared with TRBD2. This CDR3 contains 17 residues. Germline CDR1 reads PRHDT; CDR2 reads FYEKMQ (reference sequence). V gave up 5 bases and J gave up 2 bases; unmatched junction bases: 5. The CDR3 sequence is CASSPGLAGINTGELFF. The CDR3 region has the DNA TGTGCCAGCAGCCCGGGACTAGCGGGGATTAACACCGGGGAGCTGTTTTTT.

The rearrangement links TRBV30 to TRBJ1-5; no clear D. Germline CDR1 reads GTSNPN; CDR2 reads SVGIG (reference sequence). The V end lost 0 bases, the J end lost 3 bases, and 6 bases lay between the germline ends. CDR3 length: 13 amino acids. CDR3 sequence: CAWSVHDNQPQHF. The DNA of the CDR3 is TGTGCCTGGAGTGTACATGACAATCAGCCCCAGCATTTT.

The chain couples TRBV9 to TRBJ2-7, with a weak D call TRBD2 (7 bases). This CDR3 is built from 16 residues. V lost 4 bases and J 3 bases, leaving 20 bases between the germline ends. The germline CDR1 and CDR2 sequences are SGDLS and YYNGEE. CDR3 nucleotide sequence: TGTGCCAGCAGCCCCCACGAGGGGGGGTCGGTCTACGAGCAGTACTTC. Its protein is CASSPHEGGSVYEQYF.

V is TRBV5-4 and J is TRBJ2-3, with D tentatively TRBD1 (5 bases). Germline V gene lookup returns CDR1 SGHNT and CDR2 YYREEE (reference sequence). CDR3 size: 13 residues. The V and J ends lost 4 bases and 3 bases respectively, with 9 bases between them. The CDR3 here is CASSAAGTDTQYF. The CDR3 bases are TGTGCCAGCAGCGCCGCAGGGACAGATACGCAGTATTTT. Variable domain in full (rest from reference TRBV5-4 and TRBJ2-3): ETGVTQSPTHLIKTRGQQVTLRCSSQSGHNTVSWYQQALGQGPQFIFQYYREEENGRGNFPPRFSGLQFPNYSSELNVNALELDDSALYLCASSAAGTDTQYFGPGTRLTVL.

This clone was picked up a small number of times. The CDR3 sequence is CATFAGTSAYEQYF. CDR3 coding DNA: TGTGCCACTTTCGCCGGGACTTCTGCGTACGAGCAGTACTTC. The chain couples TRBV10-3 to TRBJ2-7, with a tentative D call TRBD2 (6 bases). The CDR3 runs 14 residues. V gave up 10 bases and J gave up 4 bases, with 20 bases separating them. Looked up from germline, CDR1 is ENHRY and CDR2 is SYGVKD.

This clone came up a few times. The chain recombines TRBV30 with TRBJ2-1; 14 positions agree with TRBD2. CDR3 length: 16 residues. Germline V gives CDR1 GTSNPN, CDR2 SVGIG (reference sequence). The ends lost 2 bases at V and 7 bases at J; junction bases unmatched: 7. The CDR3 reads CAWSSETSGRGNEQFF. Here the CDR3 DNA reads TGTGCCTGGAGTTCCGAGACTAGCGGGAGGGGGAATGAGCAGTTCTTC.

The gene calls are TRBV7-2 and TRBJ2-2; 7 bases map to TRBD1. CDR1 and CDR2 from the germline V gene are SGHTA and FQGNSA. The CDR3 is 14 amino acids. Germline trimming cut 5 bases from V and 6 bases from J; bases unmatched to any gene: 6. CDR3 region: CASSPRQGAGELFF. The CDR3 DNA is TGTGCCAGCAGCCCCCGACAGGGCGCCGGGGAGCTGTTTTTT. Together with reference TRBV7-2 and TRBJ2-2, the CDR3 gives the full variable domain: GAGVSQSPSNKVTEKGKDVELRCDPISGHTALYWYRQSLGQGLEFLIYFQGNSAPDKSGLPSDRFSAERTGGSVSTLTIQRTQQEDSAVYLCASSPRQGAGELFFGEGSRLTVL.

The chain joins TRBV7-2 to TRBJ2-5; TRBD2 aligns across 10 bases. The CDR3 is 15 amino acids. Germline CDR1 is SGHTA and CDR2 is FQGNSA. V lost 6 bases and J lost 5; bases outside the gene matches: 9. The CDR3 sequence is CASSPLAGGWETQYF. As DNA, the CDR3 is TGTGCCAGCAGTCCTTTAGCGGGGGGCTGGGAGACCCAGTACTTC. The full variable domain, rest sourced from reference TRBV7-2 and TRBJ2-5, is GAGVSQSPSNKVTEKGKDVELRCDPISGHTALYWYRQSLGQGLEFLIYFQGNSAPDKSGLPSDRFSAERTGGSVSTLTIQRTQQEDSAVYLCASSPLAGGWETQYFGPGTRLLVL.

This clone has just one count. The J gene is TRBJ2-2, the V gene TRBV7-6, with 10 bases aligning to TRBD2. The CDR3 contains 13 residues. The V gene's germline CDR1 is SGHVS and CDR2 FNYEAQ. Trimming removed 7 bases from V and 6 bases from J; junction bases left unmatched: 2. The DNA of the CDR3 is TGTGCCAGCACCCTAGCGGGAGCCGGGGAGCTGTTTTTT. This encodes CASTLAGAGELFF.

The chain uses TRBV4-2 and TRBJ2-7; 9 bases align to TRBD1. The CDR3 has 14 residues. Germline values: CDR1 LGHNA, CDR2 YNFKEQ. With 6 bases clipped from V and 5 bases from J, the junction kept 8 bases outside the gene matches. CDR3 protein: CASRSGQGRDEQYF. In DNA form, the CDR3 reads TGTGCCAGCAGGTCCGGACAGGGGCGGGACGAGCAGTACTTC.

This clone was picked up one time. The chain recombines TRBV28 with TRBJ2-7, with D possibly TRBD1 on 6 matching bases. Germline values: CDR1 MDHEN, CDR2 SYDVKM. V was cut by 7 bases and J by 3 bases, with 16 bases left in between. The CDR3 length is 14 residues. CDR3 sequence: CASISGQRDYEQYF. The CDR3 DNA follows: TGTGCCAGCATCTCGGGACAACGAGACTACGAGCAGTACTTC.

This clone was seen a single time. J is TRBJ2-1 and V is TRBV7-2; tentative D call: TRBD1 (6 bases). Germline lookup yields CDR1 SGHTA and CDR2 FQGNSA. Trimming shortened V by 5 bases and J by 6 bases, and 14 bases separated the two germline ends. The CDR3 consists of 14 residues. CDR3 in DNA: TGTGCCAGCAGCCAGACCGGGACACCCAATGAGCAGTTCTTC. Translation: CASSQTGTPNEQFF.

The chain employs TRBV5-4 and TRBJ1-3; tentative D call: TRBD1 (6 bases). Germline CDR1 SGHNT, CDR2 YYREEE (reference sequence). This CDR3 contains 16 residues. V gave up 0 bases and J gave up 0 bases, with 10 bases separating them. This CDR3 is CASSLVAGASGNTIYF. CDR3 in DNA: TGTGCCAGCAGCTTGGTGGCAGGGGCCTCTGGAAACACCATATATTTT.